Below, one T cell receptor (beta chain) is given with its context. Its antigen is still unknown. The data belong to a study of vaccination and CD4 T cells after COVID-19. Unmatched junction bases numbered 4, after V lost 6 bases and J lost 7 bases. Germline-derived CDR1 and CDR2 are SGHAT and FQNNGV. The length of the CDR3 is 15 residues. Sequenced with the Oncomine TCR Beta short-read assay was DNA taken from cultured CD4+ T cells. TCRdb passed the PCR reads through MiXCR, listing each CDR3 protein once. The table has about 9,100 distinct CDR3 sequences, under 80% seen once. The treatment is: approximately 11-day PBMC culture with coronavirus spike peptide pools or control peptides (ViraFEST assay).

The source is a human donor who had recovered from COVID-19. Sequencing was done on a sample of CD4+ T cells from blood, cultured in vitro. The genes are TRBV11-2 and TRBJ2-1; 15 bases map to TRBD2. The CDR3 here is CASRGGTSGGNEQFF. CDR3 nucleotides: TGTGCCAGCAGGGGAGGGACTAGCGGGGGGAATGAGCAGTTCTTC.